The 15 T cell receptor beta chains below come from one sample, sequenced in a study of T-cell memory formation after mild COVID-19. TCRdb processed the 5' RACE reads anew with MiXCR; each CDR3 protein has one entry. The sample yields 150,000 to 200,000 distinct CDR3 sequences, around 10% seen once. Sequencing input: PBMCs or a T cell subset sorted from them (not recorded which). The source is a man aged 18 to 29 who had mild COVID-19 (a few samples of this study predate the infection). Cell type and time point are not known.

V and J are TRBV20-1 and TRBJ1-3; possible D gene TRBD1, 6 bases. In germline, CDR1 is DFQATT, CDR2 SNEGSKA (reference sequence). Trimming left V 6 bases short and J 0 bases short, with 9 bases between. The CDR3 is 13 residues long. The CDR3: CSARGTSGNTIYF. CDR3 DNA: TGCAGTGCAAGGGGGACCTCTGGAAACACCATATATTTT.

This clonotype was seen only a few times. The V gene is TRBV13, the J gene TRBJ2-7, with 7 bases fitting TRBD1. In germline, CDR1 is PRHDT, CDR2 FYEKMQ (reference sequence). The CDR3 consists of 15 residues. V shed 5 bases and J 2 bases; nucleotides not matched to a gene: 9. In DNA form, the CDR3 reads TGTGCCAGCAGCCATTCGGGACAGTCACCCTACGAGCAGTACTTC. It is translated as CASSHSGQSPYEQYF.

The chain carries TRBV15 and TRBJ2-1; no reliable D call. Germline-derived CDR1 and CDR2 are LNHNV and YYDKDF (reference sequence). This CDR3 contains 11 residues. Between the trimmed V and J ends, which lost 1 base and 8 bases, there was a span of 3 bases. CDR3 protein: CATSRAYEQFF. The CDR3 DNA reads as TGTGCCACCAGCAGAGCGTATGAGCAGTTCTTC.

Note on this clonotype: At one end, the junction sequence differs from germline, possibly due to a read error. The V and J genes are TRBV4-2 and TRBJ2-3; 8 nucleotides align to TRBD2. The germline V gene has CDR1 LGHNA and CDR2 YNFKEQ. CDR3 length equals 15 residues. CDR3 region: CASSQPRGGADTQNF. DNA of the CDR3: TGTGCCAGCAGCCAACCACGGGGGGGCGCAGATACGCAGAATTTT.

V is TRBV12-3 or TRBV12-4 and J is TRBJ1-1; 9 bases are a match to TRBD1. V shed 3 bases and J 8 bases; nucleotides not matched to a gene: 13. The length of the CDR3 is 16 residues. CDR3: CASSLFGTGGVSEAFF. CDR3 bases: TGTGCCAGCAGTTTGTTTGGAACAGGGGGCGTTAGCGAAGCTTTCTTT.

V usage is TRBV15 and J usage is TRBJ2-1; no reliable D call. The CDR3 runs to 14 residues. Germline values: CDR1 LNHNV, CDR2 YYDKDF (reference sequence). The V and J ends lost 1 base and 9 bases respectively, with 13 bases between them. The CDR3 nucleotides read TGTGCCACCAGCAGAGGGTCAAGCTTACTTGAGCAGTTCTTC. Encoded protein: CATSRGSSLLEQFF.

The rearrangement links TRBV20-1 to TRBJ2-5; 7 nucleotides line up with TRBD1. Germline V lookup: CDR1 DFQATT, CDR2 SNEGSKA (reference sequence). The length of the CDR3 is 16 residues. After removal of 0 bases from V and 5 bases from J, the junction contained 12 bases not matched to a gene. The CDR3 coding sequence is TGCAGTGCTAGAGATCTAGGACAGGCCCGTTTGGAGACCCAGTACTTC. Encoded protein: CSARDLGQARLETQYF.

The chain carries TRBV6-5 and TRBJ2-3; TRBD2 might be the D (5 bases). V was shortened by 6 bases and J by 1 base, with 14 bases between the two germline ends. The CDR3 extends over 15 amino acids. CDR1 is MNHEY and CDR2 is SVGAGI in the germline V gene. The CDR3 DNA reads TGTGCCAGCAGGGGTTGGCGGGCCCGCACAGATACGCAGTATTTT. Its protein product is CASRGWRARTDTQYF.

There are many counts of this clonotype. The chain carries TRBV7-9 and TRBJ1-5, with no clear D. Germline lookup yields CDR1 SEHNR and CDR2 FQNEAQ (reference sequence). The CDR3 runs 17 residues. Trimming pared 5 bases from V and 0 bases from J, leaving 17 bases between. The CDR3 protein is CASSTGAPLVSNQPQHF. Here the CDR3 DNA reads TGTGCCAGCAGCACCGGAGCCCCGCTCGTTAGCAATCAGCCCCAGCATTTT.

In its sample, this clonotype was seen a few times. The chain recombines TRBV5-5 with TRBJ2-1, with D perhaps matching TRBD1 (6 bases). From germline, CDR1 is SGHKS and CDR2 YYEKEE (reference sequence). V lost 4 bases, J lost 0 bases, and 11 bases lay in between. The CDR3 extends over 15 amino acids. CDR3 protein: CASSRDIYSYNEQFF. In nucleotides, the CDR3 is TGTGCCAGCAGCCGGGACATCTACTCCTACAATGAGCAGTTCTTC.

The chain is built from TRBV28 and TRBJ1-4; no clear D gene. The CDR3 is 15 residues long. Germline V gene data show CDR1 as MDHEN and CDR2 as SYDVKM. The V gene lost 4 bases and the J gene lost 0 bases, with 9 bases spanning the gap. CDR3 coding DNA: TGTGCCAGCAGTTCGGGCCATGCAACTAATGAAAAACTGTTTTTT. This codes for CASSSGHATNEKLFF.

The chain carries TRBV24-1 and TRBJ1-2; D is unclear. V lost 3 bases, J lost 0 bases, and 13 bases lay in between. The CDR3 is 16 residues long. Germline lookup yields CDR1 KGHDR and CDR2 SFDVKD. The CDR3 sequence: CATSDASYGANYGYTF. Here the CDR3 DNA reads TGTGCCACCAGTGATGCTTCCTACGGAGCTAACTATGGCTACACCTTC.

This clonotype has more than one count but fewer than ten. V and J are TRBV20-1 and TRBJ1-1, with TRBD1 matching over 7 bases. The CDR3 spans 14 residues. Trimming at V came to 0 bases and at J to 6 bases, leaving 7 bases not matched to a gene. Germline assignment: CDR1 DFQATT and CDR2 SNEGSKA (reference sequence). CDR3 DNA sequence: TGCAGTGCTAGAGATCACAGGGGCTCCGCTGAAGCTTTCTTT. This encodes CSARDHRGSAEAFF.

This chain joins TRBV18 and TRBJ2-7; D ambiguous. Germline V gene lookup returns CDR1 KGHSH and CDR2 LQKENI. The CDR3 runs to 13 residues. The V end lost 5 bases, the J end lost 6 bases, and 14 bases lay between the germline ends. The CDR3 loop is CASSSGFSAEQYF. The CDR3 coding sequence is TGTGCCAGCTCATCCGGCTTCAGCGCCGAGCAGTACTTC.

Only one count was recorded for this clonotype. J is TRBJ1-2 and V is TRBV12-3 or TRBV12-4, with 8 bases lining up with TRBD1. The ends lost 1 base at V and 0 bases at J; junction bases unmatched: 7. This CDR3 is built from 17 residues. The CDR3 reads CASSLGGTGPSNYGYTF. The DNA for the CDR3 is TGTGCCAGCAGTTTAGGAGGGACAGGTCCTTCTAACTATGGCTACACCTTC.